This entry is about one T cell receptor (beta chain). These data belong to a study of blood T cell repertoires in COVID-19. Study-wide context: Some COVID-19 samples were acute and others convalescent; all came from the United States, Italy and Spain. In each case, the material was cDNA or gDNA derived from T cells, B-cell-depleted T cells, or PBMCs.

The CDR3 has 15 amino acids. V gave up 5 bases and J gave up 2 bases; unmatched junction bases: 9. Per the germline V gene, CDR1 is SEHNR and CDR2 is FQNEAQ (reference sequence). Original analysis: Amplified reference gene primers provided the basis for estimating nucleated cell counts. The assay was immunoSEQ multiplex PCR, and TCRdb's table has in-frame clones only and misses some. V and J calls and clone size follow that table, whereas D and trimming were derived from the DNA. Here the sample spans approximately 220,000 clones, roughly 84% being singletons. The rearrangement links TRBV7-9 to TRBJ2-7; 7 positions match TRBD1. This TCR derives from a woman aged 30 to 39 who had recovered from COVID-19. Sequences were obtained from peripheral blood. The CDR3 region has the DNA TGTGCCAGCAGCGCCTTCCGGGACAGAGCCTACGAGCAGTACTTC. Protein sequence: CASSAFRDRAYEQYF.